A single sample is the source of the 4 T cell receptor beta chains below, sequenced in a study of T-cell memory formation after mild COVID-19. TCRdb analysed the 5' RACE reads with MiXCR anew, one entry per CDR3 protein. The profile shows some 200,000 distinct CDR3 sequences, about a fifth of them singletons. Sequencing input: PBMCs or a T cell subset sorted from them (not recorded which). The receptors here all came from an adult woman who had mild COVID-19 (a few samples of this study predate the infection). Cell type and time point are not known.

This clonotype was counted only a few times. The chain is built from TRBV20-1 and TRBJ2-5; D possibly corresponds to TRBD1 (5 bases). The germline gives CDR1 DFQATT, CDR2 SNEGSKA (reference sequence). There are 12 residues in the CDR3. Trimming stripped 6 bases from V and 5 bases from J, with 13 bases between. CDR3 region: CSARNHRETQYF. In DNA, the CDR3 is TGCAGTGCAAGGAATCACAGGGAGACCCAGTACTTC.

The gene calls are TRBV9 and TRBJ2-1, with 9 bases matching TRBD1. The CDR3 sequence is 12 residues long. Germline loops: CDR1 SGDLS, CDR2 YYNGEE. Losses at the gene ends were 3 bases for V and 16 bases for J; bases not matched to a gene: 8. DNA for the CDR3: TGTGCCAGCAGCGCCCCCGGGACAGGGTTCTTCTTC. It is translated as CASSAPGTGFFF.

The table lists this clonotype with many counts. J is TRBJ2-4 and V is TRBV7-6; D gene unclear. The CDR3 covers 14 residues. Between the trimmed V and J ends, which lost 1 base and 7 bases, there was a span of 11 bases. The germline gives CDR1 SGHVS, CDR2 FNYEAQ. DNA for the CDR3: TGTGCCAGCAGCTTAGACCAGACGCCGAACATTCAGTACTTC. Translation: CASSLDQTPNIQYF.

This clonotype was picked up one time. The J gene is TRBJ2-3, the V gene TRBV30; 8 bases align to TRBD1. The CDR3 consists of 16 residues. Unmatched junction bases numbered 7, after V lost 2 bases and J lost 0 bases. The V gene's germline CDR1 is GTSNPN and CDR2 SVGIG (reference sequence). CDR3 DNA sequence: TGTGCCTGGAGTTTCGGGACAGGATCTAGCACAGATACGCAGTATTTT. It translates to CAWSFGTGSSTDTQYF. The full variable domain, rest sourced from reference TRBV30 and TRBJ2-3, is SQTIHQWPATLVQPVGSPLSLECTVEGTSNPNLYWYRQAAGRGLQLLFYSVGIGQISSEVPQNLSASRPQDRQFILSSKKLLLSDSGFYLCAWSFGTGSSTDTQYFGPGTRLTVL.